The clone carrying this T cell receptor (beta chain) has ten or more counts. The sample belongs to a study of T-cell reconstitution after alpha-beta-depleted transplantation in children. J lost 2 bases, V lost 0 bases, and 10 bases had no gene match. Germline loops: CDR1 SGHTA, CDR2 FQGNSA. The CDR3 consists of 19 residues. A library of TCRbeta sequences, prepared with unique molecular identifiers, was generated. TCRdb re-derived calls from the PCR reads in MiXCR, one entry per CDR3 protein. The data contain about 97,000 distinct CDR3 sequences, around 6% of them singletons. This chain joins TRBV7-2 and TRBJ2-3, with 11 bases fitting TRBD2. The clonotype originates from a female patient aged 2 to 10 who had a stem cell transplant for Fanconi anemia, so the T cells may come from the graft donor. This specimen consisted of PBMCs, mostly from graft donor cells, obtained 60 days after TCRalphabeta/CD19-depleted stem cell transplant. The CDR3 sequence: CASSLAYPSGGNPTDTQYF. CDR3 sequence (DNA): TGTGCCAGCAGCTTAGCCTACCCTAGCGGGGGGAATCCCACAGATACGCAGTATTTT.